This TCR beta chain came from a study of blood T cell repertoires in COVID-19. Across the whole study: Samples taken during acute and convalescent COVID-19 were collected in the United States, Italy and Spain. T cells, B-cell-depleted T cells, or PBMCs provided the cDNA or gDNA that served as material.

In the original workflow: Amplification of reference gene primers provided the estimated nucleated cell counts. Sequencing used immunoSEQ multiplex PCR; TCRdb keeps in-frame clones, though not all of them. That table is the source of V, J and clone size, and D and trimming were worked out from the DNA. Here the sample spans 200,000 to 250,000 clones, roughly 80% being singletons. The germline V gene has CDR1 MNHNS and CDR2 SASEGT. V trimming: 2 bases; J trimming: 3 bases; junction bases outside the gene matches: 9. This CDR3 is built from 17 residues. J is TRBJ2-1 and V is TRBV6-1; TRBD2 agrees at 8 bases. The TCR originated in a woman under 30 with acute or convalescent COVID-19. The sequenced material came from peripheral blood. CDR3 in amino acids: CASSEYELADFYNEQFF. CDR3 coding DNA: TGTGCCAGCAGTGAATACGAACTAGCGGACTTCTACAATGAGCAGTTCTTC.